The 6 T cell receptor beta chains reported below all come from one sample, sequenced in a study of cytomegalovirus exposure and HLA in healthy donors. In the PCR, 60 Vbeta and 13 Jbeta primers were used. The assay was immunoSEQ multiplex PCR, and TCRdb's table has in-frame clones only and misses some. The sample carries 150,000 to 250,000 clones, about 82% recorded once. Input material: PBMCs. These TCRs come from a woman aged 50 to 65 in good health and CMV-seronegative.

The chain carries TRBV27 and TRBJ1-5; TRBD1 matches at 9 bases. The J segment lost 6 bases and the V segment lost 6 bases, leaving 6 bases of the junction unmatched. The CDR3 spans 14 residues. Germline assignment: CDR1 MNHEY and CDR2 SMNVEV (reference sequence). In DNA, the CDR3 is TGTGCCAGCAGGGCACAGGGGGCCGGTCAGCCCCAGCATTTT. This translates into CASRAQGAGQPQHF.

The chain has TRBV28 and TRBJ1-2; 10 nucleotides agree with TRBD1. The germline V gene has CDR1 MDHEN and CDR2 SYDVKM. This CDR3 region has 15 residues. V shed 6 bases, J shed 7 bases, and the junction held 11 bases outside the gene matches. The CDR3 here is CASSSSGTGAGGYTF. The CDR3 nucleotides are TGTGCCAGCAGCTCCTCGGGGACAGGGGCGGGTGGCTACACCTTC.

On this clone: The same CDR3 also results from other DNA sequences found in this sample. V usage is TRBV5-1 and J usage is TRBJ2-3; 11 nucleotides line up with TRBD2. V shed 3 bases and J 5 bases; nucleotides not matched to a gene: 2. Per germline, CDR1 SGHRS and CDR2 YFSETQ. The CDR3 spans 14 residues. The CDR3 bases are TGCGCCAGCAGCTCCGGACTAGCGGGAGATACGCAGTATTTT. It yields the protein CASSSGLAGDTQYF.

The chain employs TRBV14 and TRBJ2-1, with D perhaps matching TRBD2 (7 bases). Trimming removed 2 bases from V and 10 bases from J, with 12 bases in between. Germline loops: CDR1 SGHDN, CDR2 FVKESK. CDR3 length: 13 residues. The CDR3 is CASSQWGGREQFF. In nucleotides, the CDR3 is TGTGCCAGCAGCCAATGGGGGGGGCGGGAGCAGTTCTTC.

This clone was seen a few times. The chain joins TRBV28 to TRBJ1-5, with 7 bases identical to TRBD1. Trimming removed 6 bases from V and 1 base from J; junction bases left unmatched: 6. This CDR3 comprises 15 residues. Germline V CDR1 and CDR2: MDHEN, SYDVKM. The CDR3 bases are TGTGCCAGCAGGGCCTCGACAGGGAGCAATCAGCCCCAGCATTTT. Its protein product is CASRASTGSNQPQHF. The full variable domain, its missing parts supplied by reference TRBV28 and TRBJ1-5, is DVKVTQSSRYLVKRTGEKVFLECVQDMDHENMFWYRQDPGLGLRLIYFSYDVKMKEKGDIPEGYSVSREKKERFSLILESASTNQTSMYLCASRASTGSNQPQHFGDGTRLSIL.

The chain has TRBV15 and TRBJ2-2; no clear D gene. With 5 bases removed from V and 2 bases from J, the gap between germline ends came to 9 bases. Germline V gene sequence: CDR1 LNHNV, CDR2 YYDKDF (reference sequence). The CDR3 covers 14 residues. The CDR3 protein is CATSPRVNTGELFF. CDR3 DNA sequence: TGTGCCACCAGCCCTAGAGTTAACACCGGGGAGCTGTTTTTT.